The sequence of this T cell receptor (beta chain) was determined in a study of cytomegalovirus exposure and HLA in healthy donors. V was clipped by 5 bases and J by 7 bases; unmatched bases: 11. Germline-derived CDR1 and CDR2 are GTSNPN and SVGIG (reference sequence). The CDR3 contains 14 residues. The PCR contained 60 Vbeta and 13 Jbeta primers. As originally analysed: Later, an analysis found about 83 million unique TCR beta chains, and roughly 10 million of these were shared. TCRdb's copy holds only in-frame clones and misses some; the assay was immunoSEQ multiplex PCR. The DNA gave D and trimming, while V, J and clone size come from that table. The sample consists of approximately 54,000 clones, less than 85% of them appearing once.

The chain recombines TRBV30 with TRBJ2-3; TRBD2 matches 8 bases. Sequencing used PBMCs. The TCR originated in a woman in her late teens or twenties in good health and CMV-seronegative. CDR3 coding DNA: TGTGCCTGGGCTTTGGACGGGAGGGGTTATACGCAGTATTTT. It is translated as CAWALDGRGYTQYF.